These T cell receptor beta chains were read from a single sample in a study of T cell repertoires in cytomegalovirus infection. Each CDR3 protein is one row after TCRdb ran MiXCR on the reads. Altogether roughly 760,000 distinct CDR3 sequences are present, approximately 34% being singletons, with the ten largest covering more than 2.5%. The sample taken for sequencing was PBMCs. The receptors come from a human donor in good health (CMV status not recorded). Some clones in this sample may be carry-over from other donors' samples. Each CDR3 is given with its conserved first and last residue. The D gene is left open where the match is weak. Clone size is stated in some rows and not others, as once, few, many or a class when expanded.

D gene,J gene,clone size,V gene,CDR3 DNA,CDR3 protein
TRBD1,TRBJ1-5,few,TRBV19,TGTGCCAGTAAGTCCGACAGGGACAATCAGCCCCAGCATTTT,CASKSDRDNQPQHF
TRBD1,TRBJ1-5,NA,TRBV28,TGTGCCAGCAGTTTTGGGCAGGGGGTTCCAAGTCAGCCCCAGCATTTT,CASSFGQGVPSQPQHF
NA,TRBJ1-5,NA,TRBV20-1,TGCAGTGCTAGGGAAACAAGGATTCCCAATCAGCCCCAGCATTTT,CSARETRIPNQPQHF
TRBD2,TRBJ2-5,NA,TRBV7-6,TGTGCCAGCAGCTCGGCGGGGGTGGGGACCGAGACCCAGTACTTC,CASSSAGVGTETQYF
NA,TRBJ1-1,NA,TRBV12-3/TRBV12-4,TGTGCCAGCAGTTACGAAGCCGGTGGGAACACTGAAGATTTCTTT,CASSYEAGGNTEDFF
NA,TRBJ1-1,NA,TRBV6-1,TGTGCCAGCAGTGAAGCTGAGGGGCAGCTAAAAGCTTTCTTT,CASSEAEGQLKAFF
TRBD2,TRBJ2-4,few,TRBV5-6,TGTGCCAGCAGCTTTCGGACTAGCGGGAGGGACAAAAACATTCAGTACTTC,CASSFRTSGRDKNIQYF
TRBD1,TRBJ2-5,NA,TRBV5-6,TGTGCCAGCAGCTGGGGTGCCCGGGACAGGCTCCAAGAGACCCAGTACTTC,CASSWGARDRLQETQYF
TRBD1,TRBJ1-2,NA,TRBV12-3/TRBV12-4,TGTGCCAGCAGTCTACAGGGGAGCGGTAATGGCTACACCTTC,CASSLQGSGNGYTF
TRBD1,TRBJ2-7,many,TRBV7-2,TGTGCCAGCAGCGGCGACAGGGACTCCTACGAGCAGTACTTC,CASSGDRDSYEQYF
NA,TRBJ2-1,NA,TRBV5-5,TGTGCCAGCAGCCTGTATGGGGGTGAGCAGTTCTTC,CASSLYGGEQFF
TRBD1,TRBJ1-1,NA,TRBV6-6,TGTGCCAGCAGTTATCAGCCCTATGGACAGGGGGCTCGGGCCTCTTCTGAAGCTTTCTTT,CASSYQPYGQGARASSEAFF
NA,TRBJ2-7,few,TRBV20-1,TGCAGTGCTAGGGACGAGGAGCAGTACTTC,CSARDEEQYF
NA,TRBJ1-5,NA,TRBV7-2,TGTGCCAGCAGCTTAGAGGCCAGTAAGCAGCCCCAGCATTTT,CASSLEASKQPQHF
NA,TRBJ2-5,few,TRBV6-6,TGTGCCAGCCTCACAGGGGGGGGGGAGACCCAGTACTTC,CASLTGGGETQYF
NA,TRBJ1-1,few,TRBV19,TGTGCCAGTAGTACCCGGAGCAGGGTTAATGAGGAAGCTTTCTTT,CASSTRSRVNEEAFF
TRBD1,TRBJ1-1,few,TRBV6-1,TGTGCCAGCAGTCCGGGACAGGGATGGAGGAACACTGAAGCTTTCTTT,CASSPGQGWRNTEAFF
TRBD2,TRBJ2-7,NA,TRBV28,TGTGCCAGCAGCTCTCCCCGGGCTAGCGGGGCCCCGGGCTACGAGCAGTACTTC,CASSSPRASGAPGYEQYF
NA,TRBJ1-1,once,TRBV25-1,TGTGCCAGCAGTGAATATGGGGCAGCGCCGATGAACACTGAAGCTTTCTTT,CASSEYGAAPMNTEAFF
NA,TRBJ2-7,NA,TRBV6-1,TGTGCCAGCAGTGAAGGGATCGGATCCTACGAGCAGTACTTC,CASSEGIGSYEQYF
NA,TRBJ1-1,NA,TRBV28,TGTGCCAGAAGTTTAATGAACACTGAAGCTTTCTTT,CARSLMNTEAFF
NA,TRBJ2-7,few,TRBV12-3/TRBV12-4,TGTGCCAGCAGCGGCACCGGGACACTCTTAGGAGTTTACGAGCAGTACTTC,CASSGTGTLLGVYEQYF
NA,TRBJ2-2,NA,TRBV7-6,TGTGCCAGCAGCTTAGGAGGACAAAAAACCGGGGAGCTGTTTTTT,CASSLGGQKTGELFF
NA,TRBJ1-2,NA,TRBV7-6,TGTTCCAGCAGCCCCGCGGGGTTGGTAGGTCATGGCTACACCTTC,CSSSPAGLVGHGYTF
NA,TRBJ1-5,few,TRBV28,TGTGCCAGCAGTTTCAGACAGTACAATCAGCCCCAGCATTTT,CASSFRQYNQPQHF
TRBD2,TRBJ2-1,NA,TRBV7-6,TGTGCCAGCAGCCAGGGACTAGCGGGTAGGAGCTCCTACAATGACCATTTCTTC,CASSQGLAGRSSYNDHFF
TRBD2,TRBJ2-7,once,TRBV29-1,TGCAGCGTTCTAGCGGGCCGAGCCTACGAGCAGTACTTC,CSVLAGRAYEQYF
NA,TRBJ1-3,NA,TRBV7-9,TGTGCCAGCAGCTTAGCCAGTGACGGACTTTACTCTGGAAACACCATATATTTT,CASSLASDGLYSGNTIYF
NA,TRBJ1-5,NA,TRBV7-2,TGTGCCAGCAGCTTCACAGGCTATAGCAATCAGCCCCAGCATTTT,CASSFTGYSNQPQHF
NA,TRBJ2-3,NA,TRBV2,TGTGCCAGCAGCTGGACTCTCGGCACAGATACGCAGTATTTT,CASSWTLGTDTQYF
NA,TRBJ1-2,few,TRBV15,TGTGCCACCAGCAGAGACCCCTTTGACCCAACGGGGGGCTACACCTTC,CATSRDPFDPTGGYTF
NA,TRBJ1-2,few,TRBV12-3/TRBV12-4,TGTGCCAGCAGTTTAGCCGGGAGATATGGCTACACCTTC,CASSLAGRYGYTF
NA,TRBJ2-1,many,TRBV7-9,TGTGCCAGCAGTGGAGGCAACAATGAGCAGTTCTTC,CASSGGNNEQFF
NA,TRBJ1-3,many,TRBV7-8,TGTGCCAGCAGCTTAAAGGGTGGAAACACCATATATTTT,CASSLKGGNTIYF
TRBD1,TRBJ2-5,few,TRBV28,TGTGCCAGCAGGCCGACAGGGCCAGGGCAAGAGACCCAGTACTTC,CASRPTGPGQETQYF
NA,TRBJ1-1,few,TRBV7-9,TGTGCCAGCACCTTCAAAAGTCCCATGAACACTGAAGCTTTCTTT,CASTFKSPMNTEAFF
NA,TRBJ1-2,NA,TRBV19,TGTGCCAGTAGTACTCCTCGGGGGTTTAAACAGGGAACCTATGGCTACACCTTC,CASSTPRGFKQGTYGYTF
TRBD2,TRBJ2-2,few,TRBV20-1,TGCAGTGCCCGAAGGGAGGGGAACACCGGGGAGCTGTTTTTT,CSARREGNTGELFF
NA,TRBJ1-2,NA,TRBV12-3/TRBV12-4,TGTGCCAGCAGTTTTAGGGGGGGGGACTATGGCTACACCTTC,CASSFRGGDYGYTF
TRBD2,TRBJ2-7,NA,TRBV6-6,TGTGCCAGCAGCCATCCGGGACTAGGCCCCTACGAGCAGTACTTC,CASSHPGLGPYEQYF
NA,TRBJ1-3,few,TRBV10-3,TGTGCCGTCGGAAACCGGGACAACTCTGGAAACACCATATATTTT,CAVGNRDNSGNTIYF
TRBD2,TRBJ2-3,few,TRBV12-3/TRBV12-4,TGTGCCAGCAGTCCAGGACTAGCGGGAGGCTACACAGATACGCAGTATTTT,CASSPGLAGGYTDTQYF
NA,TRBJ2-7,few,TRBV7-6,TGTGCCAGCAGCTTAGATACAGAAGGCTCCTACGAGCAGTACTTC,CASSLDTEGSYEQYF
NA,TRBJ1-5,few,TRBV24-1,TGTGCCACCAGTCCCACAGGGATAAGCAATCAGCCCCAGCATTTT,CATSPTGISNQPQHF
NA,TRBJ1-1,NA,TRBV19,TGTGCCAGTAGTATAGATGGCAGCCTGAACACTGAAGCTTTCTTT,CASSIDGSLNTEAFF
NA,TRBJ2-3,NA,TRBV7-2,TGTGCCAGCAGCTTAGATCGGCAAGATACGCAGTATTTT,CASSLDRQDTQYF
NA,TRBJ1-3,few,TRBV25-1,TGTGCCAGCAGTGTCCCGGGTTCCTCTGGAAACACCATATATTTT,CASSVPGSSGNTIYF
NA,TRBJ1-6,NA,TRBV12-3/TRBV12-4,TGTGCCAGCACGCCGGGACATAAGAATTCACCCCTCCACTTT,CASTPGHKNSPLHF
TRBD1,TRBJ2-2,NA,TRBV7-7,TGTGCTAGCAGCCCGACAGGGGGCGGAACCGGGGAGCTGTTTTTT,CASSPTGGGTGELFF
TRBD1,TRBJ2-1,NA,TRBV5-6,TGTGCCAGCAGCCTTAACAGGGGTGTCTCCTACAATGAGCAGTTCTTC,CASSLNRGVSYNEQFF
NA,TRBJ2-3,few,TRBV12-3/TRBV12-4,TGTGCCAGCAGTGACGCACTACTTAGAGATACGCAGTATTTT,CASSDALLRDTQYF
NA,TRBJ1-6,few,TRBV7-8,TGTGCCAGCAGCTCTTCTGGGGGAAATTCACCCCTCCACTTT,CASSSSGGNSPLHF
TRBD2,TRBJ2-2,NA,TRBV6-6,TGTGCCAGCAGTTACCCGGGACTAGCGGGAGTTCCCTCGAGCACCGGGGAGCTGTTTTTT,CASSYPGLAGVPSSTGELFF
TRBD1,TRBJ1-2,NA,TRBV28,TGTGCCAGCAGTTCGACCAAGAAATCCGGACAGGCAACTAGGTACTATGGCTACACCTTC,CASSSTKKSGQATRYYGYTF
TRBD1,TRBJ1-2,NA,TRBV6-6,TGTGCCAGCAGTTACTTGTCAGGGGGCCAATACCCCTATGGCTACACCTTC,CASSYLSGGQYPYGYTF
TRBD1,TRBJ1-5,few,TRBV25-1,TGTGCCAGCAGTCCTTCGGACAGGGGCTCTTATCAGCCCCAGCATTTT,CASSPSDRGSYQPQHF
TRBD1,TRBJ1-4,once,TRBV28,TGTGCCAGCACCCGGGACAGCTTTCGGGAACTGTTTTTT,CASTRDSFRELFF